This T cell receptor (beta chain) was observed in a study of siplizumab effects on memory and regulatory T cells. Findings and caveats of the study: Roughly 80-96% of proliferating CD4+ or CD8+ clones lacked a naive or memory phenotype that could be assigned.

Measured with immunoSEQ multiplex PCR; TCRdb has only the in-frame clones, and not every one. The sample contains about 70,000 clones, approximately 88% of which appear only once. As to this clone: The antigen remains unidentified.

Sequenced material: Tregs sorted from blood. The receptor comes from a human donor in good health.

CDR3 protein: CASSSFKGGQPQHF. In nucleotides, the CDR3 is TGTGCCAGCAGTTCCTTTAAGGGCGGTCAGCCCCAGCATTTT. This chain connects TRBV6-6 to TRBJ1-5; D remains unclear. The CDR3 is 14 amino acids. Trimming pared 4 bases from V and 6 bases from J, leaving 13 bases between. The germline V gene encodes CDR1 MNHNY and CDR2 SVGAGI (reference sequence).